These 28 T cell receptor beta chains share one sample of origin, sequenced in a study of T cells after somatic rescue of genetic block (TCRdb year 2020). The library came from the immunoSEQ multiplex PCR assay. Sourced from immuneACCESS, this table was stored by TCRdb with only in-frame sequences that have V and J called. A share of the clones is absent; for the studies checked, an unresolved V gene accounts for under half, and the remainder has no known explanation. This sample lists tens of thousands of clones; under 95% were detected once. The top ten clonotypes cover approximately 3% of the sample. The sequencing sample was made of peripheral blood mononuclear cells (PBMCs). The receptors were sampled from a young man.

The gene calls are TRBV7-8 and TRBJ2-1, with D unclear. The CDR3 runs to 12 residues. Trimming left V 0 bases short and J 11 bases short, with 8 bases between. Germline V CDR1 and CDR2: SGHVS, FQNEAQ. CDR3 in amino acids: CASSLAGTKQFF. CDR3 nucleotide sequence: TGTGCCAGCAGCTTAGCGGGCACCAAGCAGTTCTTC.

This chain connects TRBV6-1 to TRBJ2-2; D uncertain. Germline lookup yields CDR1 MNHNS and CDR2 SASEGT. The CDR3 is made up of 15 amino acids. The V end was cut by 7 bases, the J end by 4 bases, with 16 bases between. CDR3 DNA: TGTGCCAGCACCCTTCTCCTTGTAGGCACCGGGGAGCTGTTTTTT. Translated: CASTLLLVGTGELFF.

This chain connects TRBV27 to TRBJ1-1; 9 bases line up with TRBD1. The V gene's germline CDR1 is MNHEY and CDR2 SMNVEV (reference sequence). V gave up 0 bases and J gave up 12 bases; unmatched junction bases: 11. This CDR3 is built from 15 residues. CDR3 sequence reads: CASSLSITGGAVTFF. The CDR3 bases are TGTGCCAGCAGTTTATCGATTACAGGGGGCGCCGTAACTTTCTTT.

The chain combines TRBV6-5 with TRBJ1-3, with 7 bases identical to TRBD1. This CDR3 comprises 16 residues. The germline V gene has CDR1 MNHEY and CDR2 SVGAGI. V trimming: 0 bases; J trimming: 4 bases; junction bases outside the gene matches: 6. The CDR3 DNA sequence: TGTGCCAGCAGTTACTCTTCGACAGGGACAGGAAACACCATATATTTT. This codes for CASSYSSTGTGNTIYF.

The chain employs TRBV5-4 and TRBJ1-2, with D unclear. The V gene's germline CDR1 is SGHNT and CDR2 YYREEE (reference sequence). Trimming removed 1 base at V and 1 base at J, with 11 bases between. This CDR3 comprises 15 residues. CDR3 nucleotides: TGTGCCAGCAGCTTGCCATCCGGCAGTAACTATGGCTACACCTTC. It yields the protein CASSLPSGSNYGYTF.

The chain couples TRBV11-2 to TRBJ1-3; D gene ambiguous. V was shortened by 7 bases and J by 0 bases, with 10 bases between the two germline ends. CDR3 size: 14 residues. Germline-derived CDR1 and CDR2 are SGHAT and FQNNGV. This chain's CDR3 is CASTHMSSGNTIYF. In DNA, the CDR3 is TGTGCCAGCACCCACATGAGCTCTGGAAACACCATATATTTT. The full variable domain, in which reference TRBV11-2 and TRBJ1-3 provide the parts outside the CDR3, is EAGVAQSPRYKIIEKRQSVAFWCNPISGHATLYWYQQILGQGPKLLIQFQNNGVVDDSQLPKDRFSAERLKGVDSTLKIQPAKLEDSAVYLCASTHMSSGNTIYFGEGSWLTVV.

V gene TRBV7-2 combines with J gene TRBJ2-3; D assignment may be TRBD1 or TRBD2 (6 bases each). CDR1 SGHTA and CDR2 FQGNSA come from the germline V gene. The CDR3 is made up of 14 amino acids. V gave up 6 bases and J gave up 7 bases, with 17 bases separating them. DNA of the CDR3: TGTGCCAGCAGTTACTCCGGGGGCTCTCATACGCAGTATTTT. Translated, it gives CASSYSGGSHTQYF.

In its sample, this clone was seen a few times. The chain combines TRBV5-1 with TRBJ2-1; possible D gene TRBD1, 5 bases. V was pared by 4 bases and J by 7 bases, with 15 bases between. This CDR3 is built from 14 residues. Germline V gives CDR1 SGHRS, CDR2 YFSETQ. Here the CDR3 DNA reads TGCGCCAGCAGCCGTACGTCCAGGGCGAATGAGCAGTTCTTC. Its translation: CASSRTSRANEQFF.

The CDR3 nucleotides read TGTGCCACCAGCAGAGATCGGGGCGAGCAGTACTTC. This encodes CATSRDRGEQYF. V is TRBV15 and J is TRBJ2-7; D perhaps matches TRBD2 (5 bases). The V end lost 0 bases, the J end lost 6 bases, and 6 bases lay between the germline ends. From germline, CDR1 is LNHNV and CDR2 YYDKDF (reference sequence). The CDR3 is 12 amino acids.

In this sample, this clone turned up once. The chain joins TRBV10-3 to TRBJ1-6; no definite D call. The CDR3 loop spans 14 amino acids. Germline values: CDR1 ENHRY, CDR2 SYGVKD. V was shortened by 9 bases and J by 7 bases, with 16 bases between the two germline ends. The CDR3 nucleotides read TGTGCCATACGACCCGCCTCCGGGAATTCACCCCTCCACTTT. Translated: CAIRPASGNSPLHF.

The rearrangement joins TRBV7-9 to TRBJ2-7; 10 nucleotides line up with TRBD1. Trimming at V came to 5 bases and at J to 7 bases, leaving 8 bases not matched to a gene. Germline CDR1 and CDR2: SEHNR and FQNEAQ (reference sequence). The CDR3 is 14 residues long. As DNA, the CDR3 is TGTGCCAGCAGCAGGGGACAGGGGTTTCGTGAGCAGTACTTC. Translation gives CASSRGQGFREQYF. Based on the CDR3 plus reference TRBV7-9 and TRBJ2-7, the full variable domain is DTGVSQNPRHKITKRGQNVTFRCDPISEHNRLYWYRQTLGQGPEFLTYFQNEAQLEKSRLLSDRFSAERPKGSFSTLEIQRTEQGDSAMYLCASSRGQGFREQYFGPGTRLTVT.

The genes are TRBV6-5 and TRBJ1-3, with a possible D match to TRBD1 (5 bases). With 3 bases removed from V and 3 bases from J, the gap between germline ends came to 12 bases. Looked up from germline, CDR1 is MNHEY and CDR2 is SVGAGI. The CDR3 length is 15 residues. CDR3 nucleotide sequence: TGTGCCAGCAGTTATTCAGGGAGGCTTGGAAACACCATATATTTT. The encoded protein is CASSYSGRLGNTIYF.

The sample holds a few counts of this clone. The V and J genes are TRBV19 and TRBJ2-2; 11 positions match TRBD2. Losses at the gene ends were 6 bases for V and 14 bases for J; bases not matched to a gene: 11. This CDR3 is 14 amino acids long. CDR1 and CDR2 from the germline V gene are LNHDA and SQIVND (reference sequence). CDR3 sequence reads: CASSPGLAVWALFF. CDR3 coding DNA: TGTGCCAGTAGCCCGGGACTAGCGGTCTGGGCTCTGTTTTTT.

The CDR3 loop reads CASSKRRTGGYEQYF. The DNA of the CDR3 is TGTGCCAGCAGCAAGCGACGGACAGGGGGCTACGAGCAGTACTTC. This chain connects TRBV21-1 to TRBJ2-7; TRBD1, the D gene given by the table, was not confirmed from the DNA. TRBV21-1 represents a pseudogene. The CDR3 sequence is 15 residues long.

This chain joins TRBV6-6 and TRBJ1-1, with TRBD1 matching 8 bases. Per germline, CDR1 MNHNY and CDR2 SVGAGI (reference sequence). This CDR3 has 15 amino acids. The junction had 7 bases not matched to a gene; V was cut back by 6 bases and J by 1 base. The CDR3 sequence is CASSPQGAQNTEAFF. The CDR3 DNA sequence: TGTGCCAGCAGCCCCCAGGGGGCGCAGAACACTGAAGCTTTCTTT.

This chain joins TRBV7-2 and TRBJ2-7; D is unresolved. This CDR3 spans 15 amino acids. V lost 4 bases and J 0 bases, leaving 13 bases between the germline ends. Germline V gene data show CDR1 as SGHTA and CDR2 as FQGNSA. The DNA of the CDR3 is TGTGCCAGCAGCTCCTCATGGGTTGGCTCCTACGAGCAGTACTTC. It yields the protein CASSSSWVGSYEQYF. Drawing the rest from reference TRBV7-2 and TRBJ2-7, the complete variable domain is GAGVSQSPSNKVTEKGKDVELRCDPISGHTALYWYRQSLGQGLEFLIYFQGNSAPDKSGLPSDRFSAERTGGSVSTLTIQRTQQEDSAVYLCASSSSWVGSYEQYFGPGTRLTVT.

This chain connects TRBV11-2 to TRBJ1-1, with D perhaps matching TRBD1 (5 bases). This CDR3 has 15 residues. Germline CDR1 and CDR2: SGHAT and FQNNGV. Trimming took off 1 base at V and 5 bases at J, with 14 bases between the two ends. CDR3 coding DNA: TGTGCCAGCAGCTTAGCGGGGGGACGGGGAACTGAAGCTTTCTTT. It is translated as CASSLAGGRGTEAFF.

This chain joins TRBV6-1 and TRBJ2-7; TRBD2 aligns across 7 bases. CDR3 size: 14 residues. The germline gives CDR1 MNHNS, CDR2 SASEGT. V gave up 11 bases and J gave up 2 bases; unmatched junction bases: 12. The CDR3 protein is CAARWAGATYEQYF. Here the CDR3 DNA reads TGTGCCGCCAGGTGGGCGGGAGCGACCTACGAGCAGTACTTC.

V gene TRBV7-9 combines with J gene TRBJ2-1; 9 nucleotides match TRBD2. V was pared by 5 bases and J by 5 bases, with 16 bases of the junction left unmatched. The CDR3 loop spans 18 amino acids. Germline V gene lookup returns CDR1 SEHNR and CDR2 FQNEAQ (reference sequence). The CDR3 sequence: CASSAPGTSRSGDNEQFF. In DNA, the CDR3 is TGTGCCAGCAGCGCGCCCGGGACTAGCCGGAGCGGCGACAATGAGCAGTTCTTC.

Comments on this clone: The junction differs from germline at one of its ends, possibly a read error. The chain employs TRBV10-3 and TRBJ2-2, with 7 bases aligning to TRBD2. The germline V gene has CDR1 ENHRY and CDR2 SYGVKD. The CDR3 is 16 amino acids. This CDR3 is CAVSERGLSNTGELFF. In nucleotides, the CDR3 is TGTGCCGTCAGTGAGCGGGGACTCTCCAACACCGGGGAGCTGTTTTTT.

The gene calls are TRBV27 and TRBJ2-2, with 7 nucleotides matching TRBD1. This CDR3 region has 16 residues. The germline gives CDR1 MNHEY, CDR2 SMNVEV (reference sequence). V dropped 0 bases and J dropped 1; count of bases not matched to a gene: 2. CDR3 coding DNA: TGTGCCAGCAGTTTATCAGGGGGCCTGAACACCGGGGAGCTGTTTTTT. Protein product: CASSLSGGLNTGELFF.

This clone is a singleton in its sample. The chain joins TRBV27 to TRBJ1-2; TRBD1 matches at 7 bases. J lost 4 bases, V lost 5 bases, and 7 bases had no gene match. CDR1 MNHEY and CDR2 SMNVEV come from the germline V gene (reference sequence). This CDR3 has 14 residues. This chain's CDR3 is CASSPRQGGYGYTF. The CDR3 DNA sequence: TGTGCCAGCAGTCCCCGACAGGGAGGCTATGGCTACACCTTC.

V and J are TRBV7-2 and TRBJ2-2; no definite D call. Germline lookup yields CDR1 SGHTA and CDR2 FQGNSA. This CDR3 has 14 residues. The V end was cut by 2 bases, the J end by 6 bases, with 10 bases between. The CDR3 DNA sequence: TGTGCCAGCAGCTTACTTTTTGGGGCCGGGGAGCTGTTTTTT. As protein: CASSLLFGAGELFF.

The V and J genes are TRBV9 and TRBJ2-2; 7 bases match TRBD1. This CDR3 has 14 residues. Germline CDR1 reads SGDLS; CDR2 reads YYNGEE. Unmatched junction bases numbered 4, after V lost 3 bases and J lost 5 bases. The CDR3 sequence: CASSGQGRTGELFF. The CDR3 DNA reads as TGTGCCAGCAGCGGACAGGGACGGACCGGGGAGCTGTTTTTT. The full variable domain, with the rest looked up from reference TRBV9 and TRBJ2-2, is DSGVTQTPKHLITATGQRVTLRCSPRSGDLSVYWYQQSLDQGLQFLIQYYNGEERAKGNILERFSAQQFPDLHSELNLSSLELGDSALYFCASSGQGRTGELFFGEGSRLTVL.

For the CDR3, the DNA is TGTGCCAGCAGGGGGCGGATATTCACCGGGGAGCTGTTTTTT. Translation: CASRGRIFTGELFF. This rearrangement joins TRBV27 to TRBJ2-2; the D gene is possibly TRBD1 (5 bases). The CDR3 consists of 14 residues. Germline V lookup: CDR1 MNHEY, CDR2 SMNVEV (reference sequence). Trimming took 6 bases from V and 4 from J, leaving 12 bases between them.

This clone has just one count. The chain recombines TRBV5-4 with TRBJ1-6; TRBD1 aligns across 9 bases. The germline V gene has CDR1 SGHNT and CDR2 YYREEE (reference sequence). Unmatched junction bases numbered 5, after V lost 5 bases and J lost 8 bases. The CDR3 spans 14 residues. The CDR3 spells CASRLTGGDSPLHF. CDR3 nucleotide sequence: TGTGCCAGCAGACTGACAGGGGGGGATTCACCCCTCCACTTT.

The V call is TRBV2, the J call TRBJ1-5; D is uncertain. Between the trimmed V and J ends, which lost 9 bases and 4 bases, there was a span of 7 bases. Germline CDR1 is SNHLY and CDR2 is FYNNEI. The CDR3 is 11 amino acids. The CDR3 sequence: CASRENQPQHF. The CDR3 DNA is TGTGCCAGTAGAGAAAATCAGCCCCAGCATTTT.

Here the CDR3 DNA reads TGTGCCAGCAGCAACCGACTAAGCTCCTACGAGCAGTACTTC. Encoded protein: CASSNRLSSYEQYF. The chain couples TRBV7-6 to TRBJ2-7; a weak D match, TRBD2 (5 bases). The CDR3 extends over 14 amino acids. Looked up from germline, CDR1 is SGHVS and CDR2 is FNYEAQ. Trimming shortened V by 5 bases and J by 0 bases, and 11 bases separated the two germline ends.